The 14 T cell receptor beta chains listed next were all sequenced from one sample in a study of blood T cell repertoires in COVID-19. The assay was immunoSEQ multiplex PCR, and TCRdb's table has in-frame clones only and misses some. The sample lists approximately 250,000 clones, roughly 86% seen once, with 5% to 7% in the top ten. Sequenced material: peripheral blood. Receptors were obtained from a woman of 80 years or more with COVID-19, enrolled during active disease.

This clone appeared a single time. The CDR3 nucleotides are TGTGCCAGCAGCCTACAGCTCCCGGGGACCGGGGAGCTGTTTTTT. Its protein is CASSLQLPGTGELFF. The chain couples TRBV3-1 (or the pseudogene TRBV3-2) to TRBJ2-2; tentatively, D is TRBD2 (5 bases). The CDR3 loop spans 15 amino acids. V lost 4 bases and J lost 5, with 14 bases in between. Germline values: CDR1 LGHDT, CDR2 YNNKEL (reference sequence).

The rearrangement joins TRBV18 to TRBJ2-1; perhaps TRBD2 as D (5 bases). The germline V gene has CDR1 KGHSH and CDR2 LQKENI. The CDR3 contains 14 residues. V was cut by 8 bases and J by 5 bases, with 16 bases left in between. The DNA of the CDR3 is TGTGCCAGCGGTGAGATGGAAGCGGACAATGAGCAGTTCTTC. Its protein is CASGEMEADNEQFF.

The rearrangement links TRBV18 to TRBJ1-3; D is unclear. The CDR3 totals 15 residues. Germline loops: CDR1 KGHSH, CDR2 LQKENI. Trimming removed 10 bases at V and 0 bases at J, with 16 bases between. The CDR3 sequence is CATKGGSNSGNTIYF. DNA for the CDR3: TGTGCCACCAAGGGAGGATCCAACTCTGGAAACACCATATATTTT.

A note on this clone: Distinct nucleotide sequences in the sample also encode this CDR3. V and J are TRBV5-1 and TRBJ2-3; TRBD2 is a possible D gene (6 bases). This CDR3 has 14 residues. The germline V gene encodes CDR1 SGHRS and CDR2 YFSETQ. Trimming stripped 2 bases from V and 1 base from J, with 8 bases between. The CDR3 sequence is CASSFGGGTDTQYF. For the CDR3, the DNA is TGCGCCAGCAGCTTCGGCGGGGGCACAGATACGCAGTATTTT.

The chain links TRBV19 to TRBJ1-5; no definite D call. CDR3 length: 15 residues. The ends were cut back, 3 bases at V and 1 base at J, with 10 bases in the middle. Germline V CDR1 and CDR2: LNHDA, SQIVND (reference sequence). The CDR3 loop reads CASSIGGSSNQPQHF. In DNA form, the CDR3 reads TGTGCCAGTAGTATTGGAGGGTCGAGCAATCAGCCCCAGCATTTT.

The rearrangement joins TRBV4-2 to TRBJ1-1; tentative D call: TRBD1 (5 bases). The germline V gene encodes CDR1 LGHNA and CDR2 YNFKEQ. V was shortened by 0 bases and J by 1 base, with 6 bases between the two germline ends. The CDR3 has 14 amino acids. The CDR3 DNA reads as TGTGCCAGCAGCCAAGACAGGGCGAACACTGAAGCTTTCTTT. Protein sequence: CASSQDRANTEAFF.

V usage is TRBV6-1 and J usage is TRBJ2-1; 11 positions match TRBD2. Losses at the gene ends were 4 bases for V and 4 bases for J; bases not matched to a gene: 6. This CDR3 is built from 16 residues. In germline, CDR1 is MNHNS, CDR2 SASEGT. The CDR3 spells CASSVISGGAYNEQFF. The CDR3 coding sequence is TGTGCCAGCAGTGTAATTAGCGGGGGGGCATACAATGAGCAGTTCTTC.

The chain is built from TRBV2 and TRBJ2-7, with 7 bases that match TRBD1. The CDR3 extends over 15 amino acids. V shed 9 bases, J shed 5 bases, and the junction held 16 bases outside the gene matches. Germline V CDR1 and CDR2: SNHLY, FYNNEI. This CDR3 is CASIAPFTGENEQYV. Here the CDR3 DNA reads TGTGCCAGTATCGCCCCCTTTACAGGGGAAAACGAGCAGTACGTC.

V gene TRBV5-5 combines with J gene TRBJ1-1, with TRBD1 matching 9 bases. Germline assignment: CDR1 SGHKS and CDR2 YYEKEE (reference sequence). Trimming removed 4 bases from V and 3 bases from J; junction bases left unmatched: 4. This CDR3 has 14 residues. This CDR3 reads CASSIGDRDTEAFF. CDR3 DNA sequence: TGTGCCAGCAGCATAGGGGACAGGGACACTGAAGCTTTCTTT.

The chain couples TRBV10-3 to TRBJ2-5; the match to TRBD1 covers 9 bases. CDR1 is ENHRY, CDR2 SYGVKD, per germline. The V and J ends lost 4 bases and 1 base, in that order; junction bases with no gene match: 7. The CDR3 is made up of 16 amino acids. Here the CDR3 DNA reads TGTGCCATCAGTGGGCGGACAGGGGTAGCCCAAGAGACCCAGTACTTC. This sequence encodes CAISGRTGVAQETQYF.

The V call is TRBV24-1, the J call TRBJ2-1, with TRBD1 matching 11 bases. V lost 4 bases and J lost 5; bases outside the gene matches: 6. The CDR3 covers 16 residues. CDR1 KGHDR and CDR2 SFDVKD come from the germline V gene. The CDR3 here is CATSDAGTGGNNEQFF. Here the CDR3 DNA reads TGTGCCACCAGTGACGCCGGGACAGGGGGTAACAATGAGCAGTTCTTC.

J is TRBJ2-1 and V is TRBV6-5, with 9 bases that match TRBD1. V gave up 4 bases and J gave up 2 bases; unmatched junction bases: 3. Per germline, CDR1 MNHEY and CDR2 SVGAGI. CDR3 length equals 15 residues. CDR3 protein: CASSFTGGPYNEQFF. CDR3 nucleotides: TGTGCCAGCAGTTTCACAGGGGGCCCCTACAATGAGCAGTTCTTC.

This clone was seen more than once but under ten times. This chain uses TRBV25-1 with TRBJ2-2, with a weak D call TRBD2 (6 bases). Per germline, CDR1 MGHDK and CDR2 SYGVNS. The CDR3 has 14 amino acids. Trimming removed 4 bases from V and 7 bases from J, with 13 bases in between. The CDR3 reads CASSGPGVIGELFF. The CDR3 coding sequence is TGTGCCAGCAGTGGTCCGGGAGTGATCGGGGAGCTGTTTTTT. Full variable domain (rest looked up from reference TRBV25-1 and TRBJ2-2): EADIYQTPRYLVIGTGKKITLECSQTMGHDKMYWYQQDPGMELHLIHYSYGVNSTEKGDLSSESTVSRIRTEHFPLTLESARPSHTSQYLCASSGPGVIGELFFGEGSRLTVL.

The V gene is TRBV11-1, the J gene TRBJ2-2; 9 nucleotides line up with TRBD2. Per the germline V gene, CDR1 is SGHAT and CDR2 is FQDESV (reference sequence). After removal of 1 base from V and 7 bases from J, the junction contained 7 bases not matched to a gene. This CDR3 contains 16 residues. For the CDR3, the DNA is TGTGCCAGCAGCTTAGGAGCAGCGGGGGGCGGCGGGGAGCTGTTTTTT. Amino acids: CASSLGAAGGGGELFF.